The 7 T cell receptor beta chains reported below all come from one sample, sequenced in a study of OX40 agonist ivuxolimab in advanced cancers. Data came from immunoSEQ multiplex PCR; TCRdb stores just in-frame clones and leaves some out. Altogether more than 80,000 clones are present, around nine tenths being singletons, with the ten largest covering 1.5% to 2%. The sequencing here drew on CD4+ or CD8+ T cells sorted from blood, taken in a trial of the OX40 agonist ivuxolimab. The receptors here all came from an adult with an advanced solid tumor such as melanoma, head and neck, liver or kidney cancer.

The chain uses TRBV5-1 and TRBJ2-7; 7 bases match TRBD1. The V and J ends lost 3 bases and 2 bases, in that order; junction bases with no gene match: 5. The CDR3 has 14 residues. Germline V gene sequence: CDR1 SGHRS, CDR2 YFSETQ. CDR3 in DNA: TGCGCCAGCAGCTCAGGACAGGCTGCCTACGAGCAGTACTTC. Protein: CASSSGQAAYEQYF.

The chain employs TRBV5-8 and TRBJ1-5; TRBD1 agrees at 9 bases. Germline V gene data show CDR1 as SGHTS and CDR2 as YDEGEE. V shed 0 bases and J 6 bases; nucleotides not matched to a gene: 4. The CDR3 has 15 amino acids. The CDR3 DNA reads as TGTGCCAGCAGCTTGGAGGGACAGGGAGGTCAGCCCCAGCATTTT. This encodes CASSLEGQGGQPQHF.

The chain combines TRBV18 with TRBJ2-3; D is undetermined. Germline assignment: CDR1 KGHSH and CDR2 LQKENI. The CDR3 loop spans 13 amino acids. Trimming removed 6 bases from V and 5 bases from J, with 12 bases in between. CDR3 nucleotides: TGTGCCAGCTCCCCAAAATCAAGAGATACGCAGTATTTT. This codes for CASSPKSRDTQYF.

For the CDR3, the DNA is TGCGCCAGCAGTGAGACGAGACTAGCACCAGATACGCAGTATTTT. Translated, it gives CASSETRLAPDTQYF. The rearrangement joins TRBV10-2 to TRBJ2-3; 7 bases agree with TRBD2. CDR1 is WSHSY, CDR2 SAAADI, per germline. V lost 2 bases and J lost 4; bases outside the gene matches: 6. The CDR3 loop spans 15 amino acids.

This chain joins TRBV7-3 and TRBJ2-3; 12 nucleotides line up with TRBD1. Germline loops: CDR1 SGHTA, CDR2 FQGTGA. This CDR3 is 16 amino acids long. Trimming cost V 8 bases and J 4 bases; bases outside gene matches: 10. The CDR3 sequence: CASGGQGAQGADTQYF. CDR3 DNA: TGTGCCAGCGGGGGACAGGGGGCGCAGGGAGCAGATACGCAGTATTTT. Drawing the rest from reference TRBV7-3 and TRBJ2-3, the complete variable domain is GAGVSQTPSNKVTEKGKYVELRCDPISGHTALYWYRQSLGQGPEFLIYFQGTGAADDSGLPNDRFFAVRPEGSVSTLKIQRTERGDSAVYLCASGGQGAQGADTQYFGPGTRLTVL.

The V gene is TRBV2, the J gene TRBJ2-2, with 8 bases aligning to TRBD1. CDR3 length: 14 residues. Trimming took 8 bases from V and 5 from J; bases not matched to a gene: 7. Germline values: CDR1 SNHLY, CDR2 FYNNEI. The CDR3 bases are TGTGCCAGCCACAAGACAGGGGAAACCGGGGAGCTGTTTTTT. Amino acids: CASHKTGETGELFF.

The chain has TRBV19 and TRBJ1-1; TRBD1 is a possible D gene (6 bases). Germline CDR1 is LNHDA and CDR2 is SQIVND (reference sequence). V was shortened by 0 bases and J by 1 base, with 9 bases between the two germline ends. This CDR3 contains 15 residues. The CDR3 DNA sequence: TGTGCCAGTAGTATAGATCGGACAGCGAACACTGAAGCTTTCTTT. Protein product: CASSIDRTANTEAFF.